One and the same sample provided the 13 T cell receptor beta chains below, sequenced in a study of cytomegalovirus exposure and HLA in healthy donors. The PCR made use of 60 Vbeta and 13 Jbeta primers. Libraries were prepared by immunoSEQ multiplex PCR; TCRdb keeps only in-frame clonotypes and omits some of them. The data show 140,000 to 150,000 clones, with 66% seen just once and 5.5% to 7% held by the top ten. Source material: PBMCs. The receptors derive from an older woman in good health and CMV-seronegative.

This sequence joins TRBV2 and TRBJ2-4, with D perhaps TRBD2 (5 bases). The CDR3 totals 15 residues. The germline gives CDR1 SNHLY, CDR2 FYNNEI. The V end lost 5 bases, the J end lost 1 base, and 12 bases lay between the germline ends. The CDR3 is CASSIEGLAKNIQYF. CDR3 bases: TGTGCCAGCAGTATAGAGGGTTTGGCCAAAAACATTCAGTACTTC.

The chain has TRBV7-2 and TRBJ1-6; TRBD1 might be the D (6 bases). Trimming pared 4 bases from V and 4 bases from J, leaving 11 bases between. Germline V gene data show CDR1 as SGHTA and CDR2 as FQGNSA. This CDR3 comprises 15 residues. In DNA form, the CDR3 reads TGTGCCAGCAGCTCCCAGGGGTCTTATAATTCACCCCTCCACTTT. Translation: CASSSQGSYNSPLHF.

The chain has TRBV5-1 and TRBJ2-1; 10 nucleotides align to TRBD2. In germline, CDR1 is SGHRS, CDR2 YFSETQ. There are 15 residues in the CDR3. With 4 bases clipped from V and 3 bases from J, the junction kept 4 bases outside the gene matches. The CDR3 protein is CASSALAGDYNEQFF. The CDR3 DNA reads TGCGCCAGCAGCGCTCTAGCGGGAGACTACAATGAGCAGTTCTTC.

The J gene is TRBJ2-2, the V gene TRBV18; D is possibly TRBD1 (5 bases). Germline V gives CDR1 KGHSH, CDR2 LQKENI. The CDR3 loop spans 15 amino acids. V dropped 1 base and J dropped 3 bases, with 9 bases sitting between them. The CDR3 coding sequence is TGTGCCAGCTCACCACAGGGGTGGGACACCGGGGAGCTGTTTTTT. This encodes CASSPQGWDTGELFF.

This rearrangement joins TRBV2 to TRBJ2-7; 8 bases line up with TRBD2. CDR3 length: 15 residues. Germline-derived CDR1 and CDR2 are SNHLY and FYNNEI. V was clipped by 6 bases and J by 3 bases; unmatched bases: 10. The chain's CDR3 is CASSPLGRGDYEQYF. The CDR3, as DNA: TGTGCCAGCAGCCCCTTAGGGCGGGGGGACTACGAGCAGTACTTC. The full variable domain, in which reference TRBV2 and TRBJ2-7 provide the parts outside the CDR3, is EPEVTQTPSHQVTQMGQEVILRCVPISNHLYFYWYRQILGQKVEFLVSFYNNEISEKSEIFDDQFSVERPDGSNFTLKIRSTKLEDSAMYFCASSPLGRGDYEQYFGPGTRLTVT.

This chain uses TRBV27 with TRBJ1-1; 7 bases fit TRBD1. Germline lookup yields CDR1 MNHEY and CDR2 SMNVEV (reference sequence). The CDR3 runs to 12 residues. Trimming at V came to 5 bases and at J to 5 bases, leaving 2 bases not matched to a gene. In DNA form, the CDR3 reads TGTGCCAGCAGTACAGGGGATACTGAAGCTTTCTTT. This gives the protein CASSTGDTEAFF.

This clone was seen a few times. The chain employs TRBV4-1 and TRBJ2-7; TRBD2 might be the D (5 bases). The V and J ends lost 1 base and 2 bases respectively, with 12 bases between them. The CDR3 is made up of 15 amino acids. CDR1 and CDR2 from the germline V gene are MGHRA and YSYEKL. This CDR3 is CASSQVEVQPYEQYF. As DNA, the CDR3 is TGCGCCAGCAGCCAAGTGGAGGTCCAGCCCTACGAGCAGTACTTC.

The V gene is TRBV28, the J gene TRBJ2-7; D possibly corresponds to TRBD2 (6 bases). Germline V CDR1 and CDR2: MDHEN, SYDVKM. The CDR3 length is 14 residues. Trimming left V 3 bases short and J 6 bases short, with 15 bases between. CDR3 amino acids: CASSLVGGLLEQYF. The CDR3 bases are TGTGCCAGCAGTTTGGTGGGAGGACTGCTCGAGCAGTACTTC.

The chain uses TRBV5-8 and TRBJ1-1; 8 positions agree with TRBD1. Germline values: CDR1 SGHTS, CDR2 YDEGEE. CDR3 length: 16 amino acids. Trimming at V came to 5 bases and at J to 2 bases, leaving 11 bases not matched to a gene. The CDR3 spells CASRQGQAPRNTEAFF. The CDR3 nucleotides read TGTGCCAGCAGACAGGGACAGGCCCCAAGAAACACTGAAGCTTTCTTT.

This clone was recorded only once. The chain combines TRBV6-5 with TRBJ1-4; no firm D call. This CDR3 region has 14 residues. Germline values: CDR1 MNHEY, CDR2 SVGAGI. Trimming pared 0 bases from V and 4 bases from J, leaving 6 bases between. CDR3 sequence: CASSYSGLNEKLFF. CDR3 DNA: TGTGCCAGCAGTTACTCTGGGCTTAATGAAAAACTGTTTTTT.

This clone was counted a few times. This sequence joins TRBV28 and TRBJ2-7, with 9 bases aligning to TRBD2. Germline V gene data show CDR1 as MDHEN and CDR2 as SYDVKM. The CDR3 is 15 residues long. The ends lost 6 bases at V and 2 bases at J; junction bases unmatched: 8. The DNA of the CDR3 is TGTGCCAGCAGCCCCGGGGGCGGGAGGGCCTACGAGCAGTACTTC. This gives the protein CASSPGGGRAYEQYF. Based on the CDR3 plus reference TRBV28 and TRBJ2-7, the full variable domain is DVKVTQSSRYLVKRTGEKVFLECVQDMDHENMFWYRQDPGLGLRLIYFSYDVKMKEKGDIPEGYSVSREKKERFSLILESASTNQTSMYLCASSPGGGRAYEQYFGPGTRLTVT.

The CDR3 sequence: CASSLGAGPSTDTQYF. CDR3 nucleotides: TGTGCCAGCAGCTTGGGTGCGGGGCCTAGCACAGATACGCAGTATTTT. J is TRBJ2-3 and V is TRBV5-8; D perhaps matches TRBD2 (6 bases). Germline V gene data show CDR1 as SGHTS and CDR2 as YDEGEE. The CDR3 is made up of 16 amino acids. V was clipped by 0 bases and J by 0 bases, with 11 bases between them.

The chain carries TRBV9 and TRBJ2-6, with D perhaps TRBD2 (6 bases). The CDR3 runs 17 residues. CDR1 and CDR2 from the germline V gene are SGDLS and YYNGEE. The V and J ends lost 3 bases and 0 bases respectively, with 13 bases between them. The CDR3 is CASSEGTGGSGANVLTF. The DNA of the CDR3 is TGTGCCAGCAGCGAGGGGACTGGCGGCTCTGGGGCCAACGTCCTGACTTTC.